This T cell receptor beta chain was documented in a study of blood T cell repertoires in COVID-19. As for the study in general: Sites in the United States, Italy and Spain provided acute and convalescent COVID-19 samples. T cells, B-cell-depleted T cells, or PBMCs supplied cDNA or gDNA.

As handled by the study authors: Estimated nucleated cell counts came from reference gene primer amplification. The protocol was immunoSEQ multiplex PCR, while the TCRdb copy is restricted to in-frame clones and leaves out a portion. V, J and clone size are taken as reported in that table, and D and trimming were inferred from the DNA itself. The table lists tens of thousands of clones, just over 90% of them singletons. The CDR3 extends over 14 amino acids. V shed 9 bases, J shed 5 bases, and the junction held 8 bases outside the gene matches. The germline V gene encodes CDR1 KGHDR and CDR2 SFDVKD. The sequence came from a man aged 35 to 55 with acute or convalescent COVID-19. V gene TRBV24-1 combines with J gene TRBJ2-1; 8 bases match TRBD2. The specimen was peripheral blood. The CDR3 coding sequence is TGTGCCACCGGGTCGGGACTAGGGGACAATGAGCAGTTCTTC. Amino acids: CATGSGLGDNEQFF.